Reported below is one T cell receptor beta chain. Antigen specificity is unknown. Looked up from germline, CDR1 is LNHDA and CDR2 is SQIVND (reference sequence). CDR3 length equals 15 residues. The ends lost 4 bases at V and 0 bases at J; junction bases unmatched: 5. The data derive from a study of OX40 agonist ivuxolimab in advanced cancers. Study-wide points: At doses 0.1 to 3.0 mg/kg, CD4+ and CD8+ clones expanded. On average, CD8+ T cells had more expanded clones than CD4+.

Assay used: immunoSEQ multiplex PCR; TCRdb lists only in-frame clones, some missing. This sample has more than 45,000 clones, with roughly nine tenths found just once. The origin of this receptor is an adult with an advanced solid tumor such as melanoma, head and neck, liver or kidney cancer. This sample comprised CD4+ or CD8+ T cells sorted from blood, obtained in a trial of the OX40 agonist ivuxolimab. The chain has TRBV19 and TRBJ1-1, with 7 bases that match TRBD1. DNA of the CDR3: TGTGCCAGTAGTACCCGACAGGGCCTGAACACTGAAGCTTTCTTT. Encoded protein: CASSTRQGLNTEAFF.